This T cell receptor beta chain appears in the sequencing data of a study of T cell responses to AZD1222 COVID-19 vaccine. The study's findings and limits: Among AZD1222 vaccinees, only five to seven were seropositive at baseline. Clonal diversity was possibly underestimated, and white British individuals and females predominated among donors. Spike-specific TCR breadth and depth went up after people got two AZD1222 doses. Researchers report vaccine-associated CD4 TCRs spanning spike, with dominance at 160-218 and 743-854.

Note on this clone: Its antigen remains unidentified.

The trim removed 3 bases at V and 3 bases at J, leaving 6 bases unmatched. The germline V gene has CDR1 MGHRA and CDR2 YSYEKL. CDR3 length: 15 amino acids. The method was immunoSEQ multiplex PCR; TCRdb's version includes in-frame clones alone and lacks a portion of them. The top ten hold around 1.8% of the sample, which has some 160,000 clones, approximately 91% seen once. The clonotype originates from an adult who received the AZD1222 COVID-19 vaccine. The sequenced sample was peripheral blood, obtained 28 days after the second AZD1222 dose. The J gene is TRBJ1-1, the V gene TRBV4-1; 8 bases match TRBD1. Here the CDR3 reads CASSQVDRDDTEAFF. The CDR3 DNA sequence: TGCGCCAGCAGCCAGGTGGACAGGGACGACACTGAAGCTTTCTTT.